This is a list of T cell receptor beta chains from one sample in a study of identical twins. Via MiXCR, TCRdb re-called the 5' RACE reads, giving one row per CDR3 protein. Of 650,000 to 750,000 distinct CDR3 sequences detected, around 20% appear once; the ten largest clones hold 4% to 5.5%. These data were also reused for a study on T cells expressing NK-cell markers.

Material for sequencing was PBMCs. The receptor source for this set is a woman between 18 and 29 years old in good health. Both conserved end residues are part of each CDR3. Each record gives: V gene, J gene, D gene, clone size, CDR3 DNA, CDR3 protein. The D gene is left open where the match is weak. Clone size appears in some rows only: once, few, many, or a class for an expanded clone.

>TRBV10-3|TRBJ1-1|TRBD1|few
TGTGCCATCAGTGGACAGGGAATGTCGAGCACTGAAGCTTTCTTT
CAISGQGMSSTEAFF
>TRBV7-2|TRBJ2-1|TRBD1|many
TGTGCCAGCAGCTGGGGTTGGACAGGGGTCAATGAGCAGTTCTTC
CASSWGWTGVNEQFF
>TRBV18|TRBJ1-2|TRBD1|few
TGTGCCAGCTCACCGCGACAGGGGCACTATGGCTACACCTTC
CASSPRQGHYGYTF
>TRBV6-1|TRBJ1-2|TRBD1|.
TGTGCCAGCACCACTACAGGGGGAGGCTATGGCTACACCTTC
CASTTTGGGYGYTF
>TRBV6-1|TRBJ2-1|.|few
TGTGCCAGCAAAATGGACCTCCGTTCCTACAATGAGCAGTTCTTC
CASKMDLRSYNEQFF
>TRBV20-1|TRBJ1-4|.|many
TGCAGTGCTAGAGACCGAACTCATACGACTTATAATGAAAAACTGTTTTTT
CSARDRTHTTYNEKLFF
>TRBV27|TRBJ2-7|.|few
TGTGCCAGCAGTCCAACCGGACGGACCTACGAGCAGTACTTC
CASSPTGRTYEQYF
>TRBV12-3/TRBV12-4|TRBJ2-6|TRBD2|many
TGTGCCAGCCGGGGGGGGCAAAAGGCTGGGGCCAACGTCCTGACTTTC
CASRGGQKAGANVLTF
>TRBV27|TRBJ1-2|.|.
TGTGCCAGCAGTTTAAATGCAGGGAGAGGCTACACCTTC
CASSLNAGRGYTF
>TRBV12-3/TRBV12-4|TRBJ2-2|.|few
TGTGCCAGCAGTTCGCGACAGGTCAAGAGGACCGGGGAGCTGTTTTTT
CASSSRQVKRTGELFF
>TRBV4-3|TRBJ2-7|.|few
TGCGCCAGCAGCCAAGACCTCAGGTCTGGATACGAGCAGTACTTC
CASSQDLRSGYEQYF
>TRBV12-5|TRBJ2-3|.|.
TGTGCTAGTGGTTCTGCCCGGGGGCTACCCACAGATACGCAGTATTTT
CASGSARGLPTDTQYF
>TRBV29-1|TRBJ1-2|.|.
TGCAGCGTTGGGGCAGGGGATGGCTACACCTTC
CSVGAGDGYTF
>TRBV7-2|TRBJ1-2|.|few
TGTGCCAGCAGCTGGACCCAAGCCTTATCCTATGGCTACACCTTC
CASSWTQALSYGYTF
>TRBV20-1|TRBJ2-5|TRBD2|.
TGCAGTGCTAGGCGGGGGGCACGAGAGACCCAGTACTTC
CSARRGARETQYF
>TRBV30|TRBJ2-7|.|few
TGTGCCTGGAGTTGGGGGGACGAGCAGTACTTC
CAWSWGDEQYF
>TRBV6-2/TRBV6-3|TRBJ1-5|.|many
TGTGCCAGCAGTTACGGCCCCGGGGGATTGAGCAATCAGCCCCAGCATTTT
CASSYGPGGLSNQPQHF
>TRBV5-5|TRBJ2-3|TRBD2|.
TGTGCCAGCAGCCTAAGACTAGCTCGCGGCACAGATACGCAGTATTTT
CASSLRLARGTDTQYF
>TRBV4-3|TRBJ2-1|.|.
TGCGCCAGCAGCCAAGATGAGACCTACAATGAGCAGTTCTTC
CASSQDETYNEQFF
>TRBV20-1|TRBJ2-4|TRBD1|.
TGCAGTGCTAGATCGGGGACAGGGTCGGACATTCAGTACTTC
CSARSGTGSDIQYF
>TRBV30|TRBJ2-2|TRBD1|.
TGTGCCTGGTCTCCGGGACAGGGGGCCGGGGAGCTGTTTTTT
CAWSPGQGAGELFF
>TRBV29-1|TRBJ1-1|.|few
TGCAGACGGGGACGGATTGAAGCTTTCTTT
CRRGRIEAFF
>TRBV5-1|TRBJ2-1|TRBD1|many
TGTGCCAGCAGCTTAGGACAGGGCGCCTACAATGAGCAGTTCTTC
CASSLGQGAYNEQFF
>TRBV15|TRBJ1-1|.|few
TGTGCCACCAGCAGTCAACAAACGAACACTGAAGCTTTCTTT
CATSSQQTNTEAFF
>TRBV5-1|TRBJ1-1|.|.
TGCGCCAGCAGGAGGGAGACGGCGAACACTGAAGCTTTCTTT
CASRRETANTEAFF
>TRBV7-9|TRBJ2-1|TRBD2|.
TGTGCCAGCAGCCCCACGGGCGGGGGTGGATACAATGAGCAGTTCTTC
CASSPTGGGGYNEQFF
>TRBV7-9|TRBJ2-1|TRBD1|once
TGTGCCAGCAGCTTCGGACAGGGGAAGGATGAGCAGTTCTTC
CASSFGQGKDEQFF
>TRBV6-1|TRBJ2-2|.|.
TGTGCCAGCAAACCGACAGGTTACACCGGGGAGCTGTTTTTT
CASKPTGYTGELFF
>TRBV10-3|TRBJ2-1|.|.
TGTGCCATCAGTGAGTCCTCTTTCAATGAGCAGTTCTTC
CAISESSFNEQFF
>TRBV7-2|TRBJ2-7|TRBD2|few
TGTGCCAGCAGCCGAACGGTAGCGGGAGTCGCATACGAGCAGTACTTC
CASSRTVAGVAYEQYF
>TRBV5-1|TRBJ2-2|TRBD2|few
TGCGCCAGCAGCTTGGCGGGCGGGGGAATCACCGGGGAGCTGTTTTTT
CASSLAGGGITGELFF
>TRBV9|TRBJ2-7|.|few
TGTGCCAGCAGCGTAGAGGCAGGGCCCTACGAGCAGTACTTC
CASSVEAGPYEQYF
>TRBV10-3|TRBJ2-1|TRBD1|.
TGTGCCATCAGCACCAGGGGCCAGGGGGCGAGCAATGAGCAGTTCTTC
CAISTRGQGASNEQFF
>TRBV12-3/TRBV12-4|TRBJ1-1|.|many
.
CASSFLAGSVGTEAFF
>TRBV10-2|TRBJ1-1|.|few
TGCGCCAGCACTCATGCAGCCGAAGCTTTCTTT
CASTHAAEAFF
>TRBV5-6|TRBJ2-7|.|many
TGTGCCAGCAGCTTGGGACTTTCCGAGCAGTACTTC
CASSLGLSEQYF
>TRBV6-1|TRBJ2-2|.|few
TGTGCCAGCGGGCCGAACCGGAGGACCGGGGAGCTGTTTTTT
CASGPNRRTGELFF
>TRBV9|TRBJ2-4|.|.
TGTGCCAGCAGCGTAGGGGGCGGAGAAATCGCAAACATTCAGTACTTC
CASSVGGGEIANIQYF
>TRBV2|TRBJ2-3|TRBD2|.
TGTGCCAGCGGTTTGGCGGGAGCGGGGGATACGCAGTATTTT
CASGLAGAGDTQYF
>TRBV20-1|TRBJ1-1|.|.
TGCAGTGCTAGCCCCCAAAACACTGAAGCTTTCTTT
CSASPQNTEAFF
>TRBV20-1|TRBJ2-1|TRBD2|few
TGCAGTGCTAGAGATCACCCGGGGGGCAATGAGCAGTTCTTC
CSARDHPGGNEQFF
>TRBV10-3|TRBJ2-7|TRBD1|few
TGTGCCACCACAGGGGGCTGGGAGCAGTACTTC
CATTGGWEQYF
>TRBV20-1|TRBJ2-7|.|few
TGCAGTGTGTCCCCCTACGAGCAGTACTTC
CSVSPYEQYF